This T cell receptor (beta chain) is drawn from a study of blood T cell repertoires in COVID-19. Recruited during active infection, patients (from Seattle) were subsequently followed longitudinally. The authors' processing: Quantification of nucleated cells was approximated via reference gene primer amplification. The table came from immunoSEQ multiplex PCR; TCRdb's copy has only in-frame clones and leaves some out. D and trimming were read from the DNA, whereas the V and J calls and clone size are those reported in that table. The sample contains under 200,000 clones, over 80% of which appear only once. The sequenced sample was peripheral blood. The origin of this receptor is a man in his 60s with COVID-19, enrolled during active disease.

CDR3 in amino acids: CASRQGGVGTEAFF. The CDR3 DNA sequence: TGTGCCAGCAGACAGGGGGGGGTCGGTACTGAAGCTTTCTTT. The chain has TRBV6-5 and TRBJ1-1, with 8 bases identical to TRBD1. V was clipped by 6 bases and J by 5 bases; unmatched bases: 8. Germline V gene sequence: CDR1 MNHEY, CDR2 SVGAGI. The CDR3 totals 14 residues.